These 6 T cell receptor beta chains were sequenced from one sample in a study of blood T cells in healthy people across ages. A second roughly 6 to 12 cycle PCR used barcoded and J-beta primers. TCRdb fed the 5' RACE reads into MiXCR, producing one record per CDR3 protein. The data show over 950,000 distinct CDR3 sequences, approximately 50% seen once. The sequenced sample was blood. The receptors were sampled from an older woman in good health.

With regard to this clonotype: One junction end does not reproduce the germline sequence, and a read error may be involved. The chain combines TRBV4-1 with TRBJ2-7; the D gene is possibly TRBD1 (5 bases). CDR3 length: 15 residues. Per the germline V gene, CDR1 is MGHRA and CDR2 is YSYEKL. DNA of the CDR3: TGCGCCGGCAGCCAAGAAGGCAGGGTTACCTACGAGCAGTACTTC. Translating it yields CAGSQEGRVTYEQYF.

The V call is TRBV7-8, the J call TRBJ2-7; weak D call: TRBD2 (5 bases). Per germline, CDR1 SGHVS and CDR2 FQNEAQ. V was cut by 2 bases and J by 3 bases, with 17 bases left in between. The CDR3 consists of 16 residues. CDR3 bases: TGTGCCAGCAGCTTACGGAAGAATTCGGGGAACTACGAGCAGTACTTC. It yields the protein CASSLRKNSGNYEQYF.

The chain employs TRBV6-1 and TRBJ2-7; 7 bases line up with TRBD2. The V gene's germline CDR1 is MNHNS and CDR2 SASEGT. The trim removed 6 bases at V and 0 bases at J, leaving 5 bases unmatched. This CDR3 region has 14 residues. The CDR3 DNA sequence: TGTGCCAGCAGACTCGAGCGGGACTCCTACGAGCAGTACTTC. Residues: CASRLERDSYEQYF.

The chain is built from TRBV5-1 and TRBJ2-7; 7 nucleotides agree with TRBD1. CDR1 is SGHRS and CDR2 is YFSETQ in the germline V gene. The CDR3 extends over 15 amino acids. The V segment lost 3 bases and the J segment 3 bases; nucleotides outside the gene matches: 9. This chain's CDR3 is CASSSRQGAYYEQYF. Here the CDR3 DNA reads TGCGCCAGCAGCTCACGACAGGGAGCCTACTACGAGCAGTACTTC.

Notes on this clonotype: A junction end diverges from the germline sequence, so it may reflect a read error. CDR3 protein: CASPPQGGLSDTQYF. The CDR3 nucleotides read TGTGCCAGCCCACCACAGGGTGGGTTGTCAGATACGCAGTATTTT. J is TRBJ2-3 and V is TRBV18; tentatively, D is TRBD1 (6 bases). Germline assignment: CDR1 KGHSH and CDR2 LQKENI. The CDR3 is made up of 15 amino acids.

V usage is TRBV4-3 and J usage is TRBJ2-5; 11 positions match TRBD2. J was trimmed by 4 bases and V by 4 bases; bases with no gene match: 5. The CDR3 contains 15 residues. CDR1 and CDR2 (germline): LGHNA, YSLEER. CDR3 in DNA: TGCGCCAGCAGCCTCCATGGACTAGCGGGAGAGACCCAGTACTTC. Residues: CASSLHGLAGETQYF.